The sequence of this T cell receptor (beta chain) was determined in a study of shared clonotypes between healthy human individuals. Study background: Three plates were used per donor for CD4 naive, three for CD4 memory, two for CD8 naive and one for CD8 memory. Study observations and caveats: Donor scarcity curtailed the genetic and exposure-history diversity represented herein. The study generally estimated greater richness for naive than memory subsets.

CDR3 size: 14 residues. CDR1 is KGHSH, CDR2 LQKENI, per germline. V shed 4 bases and J shed 5 bases, with 15 bases lying between them. The run depth of the assay was deep. TCRdb's copy holds only in-frame clones and misses some; the assay was immunoSEQ multiplex PCR. The table lists 1.4 million or so clones, approximately 98.5% of them singletons, with under 0.45% in the top ten. This clone was detected only once. Its antigen is as yet unknown. The V gene is TRBV18, the J gene TRBJ2-7, with D tentatively TRBD2 (5 bases). Sequenced input: naive CD4+ T cells sorted from blood. Subset noted: CD45RA+ positively selected. This TCR came from a man in his thirties or forties in good health. In DNA, the CDR3 is TGTGCCAGCTCACTCAAGGGAAGCGGCAACGAGCAGTACTTC. It specifies CASSLKGSGNEQYF.